The clone carrying this T cell receptor beta chain was picked up a small number of times. No antigen is known for it. CDR1 and CDR2 (germline): GTSNPN, SVGIG (reference sequence). The CDR3 length is 18 residues. V lost 1 base to trimming and J lost 7 bases, with 25 bases between them. This sample was included in a study of human T cells and chemical hapten exposure. On the study more broadly: In the roughly 24-week study, patients were dosed weekly with diphenylcyclopropenone on the scalp throughout. Alopecia areata, totalis or universalis was found in mostly female patients.

As for time point: patch test 1, 2 weeks after DPC sensitization. Documented treatment: therapeutic diphenylcyclopropenone sensitization with weekly scalp DPC. The drawing of blood occurred before each patch test was applied. MiXCR, applied by TCRdb to the RACE reads, yields one record per CDR3 protein. In the table there are 90,000 or so distinct CDR3 sequences, about 10% of which are singletons. Study-level results: Unchanged with DPC sensitization were TCRs above 1 in 1000 frequency.

J is TRBJ1-4 and V is TRBV30; possibly TRBD1 for D (6 bases). The source of this sequence is a middle-aged man with alopecia areata. Some clones in this sample may be carry-over from other donors' samples. This material consisted of whole blood, taken in connection with sensitization to the hapten diphenylcyclopropenone (DPC). This chain's CDR3 is CAWSGSILLGARGEKLFF. The CDR3 nucleotides read TGTGCCTGGAGTGGAAGTATACTCTTGGGGGCTAGGGGTGAAAAACTGTTTTTT.